This TCR beta chain derives from a study of identical twins. Whole-study results and caveats: For monozygotic twins, models underestimated out-of-frame TCR alpha sharing.

TCRdb re-derived calls from the 5' RACE reads in MiXCR, one entry per CDR3 protein. The table shows around 510,000 distinct CDR3 sequences, with approximately 14% occurring only once. Of note for this clonotype: Its antigen remains unknown.

This sample was also put to use in a study of yellow fever vaccine responses in identical twins.

The sequencing sample was made of CD4+ T cells sorted from blood. The sequence came from a young woman in good health.

CDR3 DNA: TGTGCCAGCAGTGGGACAGGGCTATCCATTCAGTACTTC. Translating gives CASSGTGLSIQYF. J is TRBJ2-4 and V is TRBV28; the match to TRBD1 covers 9 bases. Germline V gene lookup returns CDR1 MDHEN and CDR2 SYDVKM. The CDR3 covers 13 residues. The junction had 5 bases not matched to a gene; V was cut back by 5 bases and J by 9 bases. The variable domain in full, with the rest retrieved from reference TRBV28 and TRBJ2-4, is DVKVTQSSRYLVKRTGEKVFLECVQDMDHENMFWYRQDPGLGLRLIYFSYDVKMKEKGDIPEGYSVSREKKERFSLILESASTNQTSMYLCASSGTGLSIQYFGAGTRLSVL.